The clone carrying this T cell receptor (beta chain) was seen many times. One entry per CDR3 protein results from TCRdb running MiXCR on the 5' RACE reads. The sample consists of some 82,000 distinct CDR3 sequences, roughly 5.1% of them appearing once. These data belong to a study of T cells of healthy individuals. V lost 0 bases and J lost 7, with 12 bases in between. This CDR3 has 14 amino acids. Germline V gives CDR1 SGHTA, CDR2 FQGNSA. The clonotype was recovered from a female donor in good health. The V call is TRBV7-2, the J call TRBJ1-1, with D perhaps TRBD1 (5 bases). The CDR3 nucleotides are TGTGCCAGCAGCTTAGCCCTGGGACTGGTTGAAGCTTTCTTT. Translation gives CASSLALGLVEAFF.